One and the same sample provided the 20 T cell receptor beta chains below, sequenced in a study of T-cell reconstitution after alpha-beta-depleted transplantation in children. Unique molecular identifiers tagged the TCRbeta library. TCRdb used MiXCR to reprocess the PCR reads, holding one entry per CDR3 protein. There are some 490,000 distinct CDR3 sequences in the sample; about 12% occur only once, and about 5% lies in the top ten. This specimen consisted of PBMCs from the stem cell graft donor, obtained from the stem cell graft. Receptors were obtained from a human donor who donated a stem cell graft to a child with combined immunodeficiency.

The chain couples TRBV29-1 to TRBJ1-4, with D perhaps matching TRBD1 (6 bases). The germline V gene has CDR1 SQVTM and CDR2 ANQGSEA. V was cut by 6 bases and J by 7 bases, with 15 bases left in between. The CDR3 runs 13 residues. CDR3 sequence reads: CSVLGTGSEKLFF. The CDR3 region has the DNA TGCAGCGTCCTCGGAACAGGGAGTGAAAAACTGTTTTTT.

This clonotype was observed a few times. V usage is TRBV3-1 and J usage is TRBJ2-7; 9 positions match TRBD2. Unmatched junction bases numbered 6, after V lost 3 bases and J lost 3 bases. Germline CDR1 LGHDT, CDR2 YNNKEL (reference sequence). The CDR3 is 15 amino acids. CDR3 sequence reads: CASSQGSGGLYEQYF. CDR3 DNA: TGTGCCAGCAGCCAGGGTAGCGGGGGCCTCTACGAGCAGTACTTC.

V and J are TRBV25-1 and TRBJ1-1, with D unresolved. In germline, CDR1 is MGHDK, CDR2 SYGVNS. This CDR3 contains 9 residues. Trimming pared 1 base from V and 11 bases from J, leaving 2 bases between. The CDR3 sequence is CASSEWAFF. In nucleotides, the CDR3 is TGTGCCAGCAGTGAATGGGCTTTCTTT. The whole variable domain, filled in from reference TRBV25-1 and TRBJ1-1, reads EADIYQTPRYLVIGTGKKITLECSQTMGHDKMYWYQQDPGMELHLIHYSYGVNSTEKGDLSSESTVSRIRTEHFPLTLESARPSHTSQYLCASSEWAFFGQGTRLTVV.

This clonotype was picked up many times. V is TRBV25-1 and J is TRBJ2-2, with D perhaps assigned TRBD1 or TRBD2 (5 bases each). The CDR3 length is 15 residues. Germline-derived CDR1 and CDR2 are MGHDK and SYGVNS. Between the trimmed V and J ends, which lost 10 bases and 8 bases, there was a span of 23 bases. The CDR3, as DNA: TGTGCCACCGAGAGCCCCGGGACCCCAGGTGGGGAGCTGTTTTTT. As protein: CATESPGTPGGELFF.

The rearrangement uses TRBV19 and TRBJ2-3; 8 positions match TRBD2. The junction had 7 bases not matched to a gene; V was cut back by 2 bases and J by 0 bases. The CDR3 has 17 residues. Germline V gene lookup returns CDR1 LNHDA and CDR2 SQIVND (reference sequence). The CDR3 sequence is CASSIKLGGRSTDTQYF. CDR3 coding DNA: TGTGCCAGTAGTATAAAGCTTGGCGGGAGGAGCACAGATACGCAGTATTTT.

This chain uses TRBV27 with TRBJ2-1, with 12 bases lining up with TRBD2. The CDR3 extends over 15 amino acids. The germline CDR1 and CDR2 sequences are MNHEY and SMNVEV (reference sequence). The V gene end was trimmed by 4 bases and the J gene end by 7 bases; junction bases not matched to a gene: 5. CDR3 in amino acids: CASSSPTSGGNEQFF. The DNA for the CDR3 is TGTGCCAGCAGTTCTCCAACTAGCGGGGGGAATGAGCAGTTCTTC.

This clonotype showed up many times. V is TRBV29-1 and J is TRBJ2-3; D call uncertain. V dropped 3 bases and J dropped 5 bases, with 9 bases sitting between them. The germline CDR1 and CDR2 sequences are SQVTM and ANQGSEA. CDR3 length: 12 residues. CDR3 sequence: CSVDLSGDTQYF. CDR3 DNA: TGCAGCGTTGACCTGTCAGGAGATACGCAGTATTTT.

The chain links TRBV7-9 to TRBJ1-1; perhaps TRBD1 as D (6 bases). The CDR3 sequence is 14 residues long. The germline V gene has CDR1 SEHNR and CDR2 FQNEAQ (reference sequence). Trimming removed 4 bases from V and 1 base from J, with 10 bases in between. CDR3 sequence reads: CASSYREANTEAFF. The CDR3 bases are TGTGCCAGCAGCTACAGGGAAGCGAACACTGAAGCTTTCTTT.

This clonotype was seen a few times. The CDR3 bases are TGTGCCAGCAGCTTGCTCGGACCTCAAAACATTCAGTACTTC. It specifies CASSLLGPQNIQYF. This rearrangement joins TRBV7-2 to TRBJ2-4; unclear D gene. This CDR3 has 14 residues. Trimming took 3 bases from V and 5 from J, leaving 11 bases between them. Germline V CDR1 and CDR2: SGHTA, FQGNSA.

This clonotype came up a few times. The V and J genes are TRBV20-1 and TRBJ2-1; no clear D gene. Germline-derived CDR1 and CDR2 are DFQATT and SNEGSKA (reference sequence). The V gene lost 6 bases and the J gene lost 6 bases, with 21 bases spanning the gap. The CDR3 has 15 residues. The CDR3 spells CSAASWFLNLNEQFF. CDR3 in DNA: TGCAGTGCAGCCTCCTGGTTCTTAAATCTCAATGAGCAGTTCTTC.

This clonotype was seen more than once but under ten times. The V call is TRBV25-1, the J call TRBJ2-3; 9 nucleotides line up with TRBD2. This CDR3 spans 17 amino acids. V was pared by 4 bases and J by 0 bases, with 8 bases of the junction left unmatched. Germline V gene data show CDR1 as MGHDK and CDR2 as SYGVNS. CDR3 residues: CASSVLPGLASTDTQYF. CDR3 nucleotide sequence: TGTGCCAGCAGTGTCCTTCCGGGACTAGCCAGCACAGATACGCAGTATTTT.

In its sample, this clonotype was seen a few times. The chain joins TRBV3-1 to TRBJ1-5; the D is unclear. V was shortened by 3 bases and J by 1 base, with 10 bases between the two germline ends. Germline V gene data show CDR1 as LGHDT and CDR2 as YNNKEL (reference sequence). The CDR3 spans 15 residues. Here the CDR3 reads CASSQGGWSNQPQHF. DNA for the CDR3: TGTGCCAGCAGCCAGGGAGGATGGAGCAATCAGCCCCAGCATTTT.

This clonotype was counted between two and nine times. The CDR3 is CSVGTSGGALEQYF. CDR3 bases: TGCAGCGTTGGGACTAGCGGGGGGGCCTTGGAGCAGTACTTC. The chain is built from TRBV29-1 and TRBJ2-7; 15 positions agree with TRBD2. After removal of 4 bases from V and 7 bases from J, the junction contained 5 bases not matched to a gene. The CDR3 covers 14 residues. Germline CDR1 is SQVTM and CDR2 is ANQGSEA.

This clonotype was found a few times. The chain recombines TRBV6-2 or TRBV6-3 with TRBJ2-3; a possible D gene is TRBD1 (5 bases). Trimming pared 1 base from V and 4 bases from J, leaving 9 bases between. The CDR3 totals 14 residues. The V gene's germline CDR1 is MNHEY and CDR2 SVGEGT. For the CDR3, the DNA is TGTGCCAGCAGTTACTTCAGGGCTTCAGATACGCAGTATTTT. Encoded protein: CASSYFRASDTQYF.

V is TRBV12-5 and J is TRBJ2-1; D not certain. The length of the CDR3 is 15 residues. The ends were cut back, 0 bases at V and 6 bases at J, with 12 bases in the middle. From germline, CDR1 is LGHNT and CDR2 FRNRAP. The CDR3 spells CASGLVQGLSNEQFF. CDR3 nucleotide sequence: TGTGCTAGTGGTTTGGTACAAGGCCTAAGCAATGAGCAGTTCTTC.

This clonotype has a count of ten or more. The genes are TRBV15 and TRBJ2-5; 11 positions match TRBD2. The length of the CDR3 is 17 residues. V lost 4 bases, J lost 0 bases, and 7 bases stayed unmatched. Germline CDR1 LNHNV, CDR2 YYDKDF (reference sequence). Written as DNA, the CDR3 is TGTGCCACCAGCATCGATTTAGCGGGAGGGTACCAAGAGACCCAGTACTTC. This encodes CATSIDLAGGYQETQYF.

The CDR3 nucleotides read TGTGCCAGCAGTACAGGGAACGTCAATCAGCCCCAGCATTTT. It encodes CASSTGNVNQPQHF. The V call is TRBV12-3 or TRBV12-4, the J call TRBJ1-5; D may be TRBD1 (6 bases). V lost 5 bases to trimming and J lost 3 bases, with 11 bases between them. The CDR3 runs to 14 residues.

A few counts support this clonotype. V usage is TRBV28 and J usage is TRBJ2-1, with D hard to call. Per the germline V gene, CDR1 is MDHEN and CDR2 is SYDVKM. Trimming shortened V by 1 base and J by 6 bases, and 13 bases separated the two germline ends. The CDR3 has 15 amino acids. The CDR3 sequence is CASSLFRTAFNEQFF. The CDR3 bases are TGTGCCAGCAGTTTATTCAGGACGGCGTTCAATGAGCAGTTCTTC.

The rearrangement uses TRBV5-1 and TRBJ2-2; 8 bases fit TRBD2. CDR1 is SGHRS, CDR2 YFSETQ, per germline. The V gene end was trimmed by 7 bases and the J gene end by 1 base; junction bases not matched to a gene: 9. CDR3 length equals 16 residues. The DNA of the CDR3 is TGCGCCAGCGGCCTTCAGGCGGGAGGGAACACCGGGGAGCTGTTTTTT. This translates into CASGLQAGGNTGELFF.

This clonotype has only a few counts. The chain has TRBV14 and TRBJ2-7, with D hard to call. Per the germline V gene, CDR1 is SGHDN and CDR2 is FVKESK. The CDR3 totals 12 residues. V gave up 2 bases and J gave up 6 bases, with 8 bases separating them. CDR3 sequence: CASSQTWSEQYF. In nucleotides, the CDR3 is TGTGCCAGCAGCCAAACATGGAGCGAGCAGTACTTC. Full variable domain (outside the CDR3, taken from reference TRBV14 and TRBJ2-7): EAGVTQFPSHSVIEKGQTVTLRCDPISGHDNLYWYRRVMGKEIKFLLHFVKESKQDESGMPNNRFLAERTGGTYSTLKVQPAELEDSGVYFCASSQTWSEQYFGPGTRLTVT.